A selection of T cell receptor beta chains follows, all from one sample in a study of cytomegalovirus exposure and HLA in healthy donors. Sequenced by immunoSEQ multiplex PCR; TCRdb stores in-frame clones only, minus some. The table has 150,000 to 200,000 clones, more than 75% seen once. Sequencing used PBMCs. Source of these receptors: a girl under three years old in good health and CMV-seronegative. Each CDR3 is given with its conserved first and last residue. Fields, in order: J gene, V gene, CDR3 protein.

J gene: TRBJ2-1; V gene: TRBV4-1; CDR3 protein: CASSQERASGGDEQFF
J gene: TRBJ1-5; V gene: TRBV6-1; CDR3 protein: CASSRQGVNQPQHF
J gene: TRBJ2-1; V gene: TRBV7-8; CDR3 protein: CASSAMWGGGYEQFF
J gene: TRBJ1-5; V gene: TRBV4-1; CDR3 protein: CASSLHMTGRNQPQHF
J gene: TRBJ1-6; V gene: TRBV7-8; CDR3 protein: CASSLTDRGRSYNSPLHF
J gene: TRBJ2-3; V gene: TRBV9; CDR3 protein: CASSVGGGGNTDTQYF
J gene: TRBJ2-2; V gene: TRBV7-3; CDR3 protein: CASSRRAGAGELFF
J gene: TRBJ1-6; V gene: TRBV15; CDR3 protein: CATQPTGPSSYNSPLHF
J gene: TRBJ1-1; V gene: TRBV4-1; CDR3 protein: CASSQDRITGGTEAFF
J gene: TRBJ1-5; V gene: TRBV30; CDR3 protein: CAWSVAGYQPQHF
J gene: TRBJ2-6; V gene: TRBV4-2; CDR3 protein: CASSQSGLGANVLTF
J gene: TRBJ1-5; V gene: TRBV6-1; CDR3 protein: CASSEYRGNQPQHF
J gene: TRBJ1-2; V gene: TRBV15; CDR3 protein: CATSRGGGGYTF
J gene: TRBJ2-1; V gene: TRBV7-8; CDR3 protein: CASSRRAGAYNEQFF
J gene: TRBJ2-3; V gene: TRBV4-1; CDR3 protein: CASGNRDNNTQYF
J gene: TRBJ2-7; V gene: TRBV19; CDR3 protein: CASSISLAGREFQQYF
J gene: TRBJ2-2; V gene: TRBV5-4; CDR3 protein: CASSYTSAGELFF
J gene: TRBJ2-1; V gene: TRBV27; CDR3 protein: CASSFHSILNLDEQFF
J gene: TRBJ2-3; V gene: TRBV18; CDR3 protein: CASSPSRDRESTDTQYF
J gene: TRBJ1-4; V gene: TRBV30; CDR3 protein: CAWSSGQGYEKLFF
J gene: TRBJ2-1; V gene: TRBV20-1; CDR3 protein: CAGGDNEQFF
J gene: TRBJ2-1; V gene: TRBV5-1; CDR3 protein: CASSLGLAGDEQFF
J gene: TRBJ1-5; V gene: TRBV30; CDR3 protein: CAWSVPGWSGGPQHF
J gene: TRBJ2-3; V gene: TRBV9; CDR3 protein: CASSVGQGRTDTQYF
J gene: TRBJ2-7; V gene: TRBV6-6; CDR3 protein: CATGLPSSYEQYF
J gene: TRBJ2-5; V gene: TRBV5-6; CDR3 protein: CASSLLGQGVRETQYF
J gene: TRBJ2-1; V gene: TRBV9; CDR3 protein: CASSVGPTSLGNEQFF
J gene: TRBJ2-6; V gene: TRBV4-1; CDR3 protein: CASSQVPRGVSGANVLTF